Here is one T cell receptor (beta chain) with its context. This specimen belongs to a study of shared T cell receptors in the human thymus. CDR3 length equals 16 residues. Germline V gene sequence: CDR1 LNHNV, CDR2 YYDKDF (reference sequence). The germline V and J ends were trimmed by 5 bases and 6 bases, with 19 bases remaining between them. Sequenced by immunoSEQ multiplex PCR; TCRdb stores in-frame clones only, minus some. The sample yields hundreds of thousands of clones, 75% to 85% seen once. The same data also contributed to another study, on human thymus T cells. From that study: During corrective heart surgery, resections were taken, and the thymus tissue came from them. Gene usage for V and J segments appeared biased in thymic and blood repertoires. There were highly overlapping thymic repertoires among unrelated individuals, as related research reported.

The V and J genes are TRBV15 and TRBJ2-2; D may be TRBD2 (7 bases). The specimen sequenced was thymocytes. This clonotype was sampled from a boy in the first two years of life with a congenital heart defect. This chain's CDR3 is CATSGGGNISPGELFF. The CDR3 DNA sequence: TGTGCCACCAGCGGCGGGGGCAACATTAGCCCCGGGGAGCTGTTTTTT.